This entry lists 19 T cell receptor beta chains sequenced from one sample in a study of cytomegalovirus exposure and HLA in healthy donors (dated 2017 in TCRdb). The library was prepared using the immunoSEQ multiplex PCR assay. A mixture of 60 forward primers for TCR Vbeta segments and 13 reverse primers for TCR Jbeta segments was used in the multiplex PCR. This immuneACCESS table, as held by TCRdb, lists in-frame sequences with V and J called but not all clones. Of the missing ones, under half trace to an unresolved V gene in checked studies; the others have no known cause. This sample's clone table shows about 140,000 clones. The ten most abundant clones make up 2% to 3% of the sample. The sequenced material came from PBMCs. All receptors derive from a man aged 35 to 55 in good health and CMV-seronegative.

This rearrangement joins TRBV7-8 to TRBJ1-1; 9 positions agree with TRBD1. The length of the CDR3 is 15 residues. V shed 5 bases and J 0 bases; nucleotides not matched to a gene: 4. CDR1 and CDR2 (germline): SGHVS, FQNEAQ. CDR3 nucleotides: TGTGCCAGCAGCCCAGGACAGGGGATGAACACTGAAGCTTTCTTT. Translation: CASSPGQGMNTEAFF.

The chain has TRBV11-2 and TRBJ1-1; D is ambiguous. This CDR3 contains 14 residues. V lost 1 base to trimming and J lost 4 bases, with 10 bases between them. Germline V gene lookup returns CDR1 SGHAT and CDR2 FQNNGV. In DNA form, the CDR3 reads TGTGCCAGCAGCTTAGCTGGCAGTGGCACTGAAGCTTTCTTT. Amino acid sequence: CASSLAGSGTEAFF. Complete variable domain (other parts from reference TRBV11-2 and TRBJ1-1): EAGVAQSPRYKIIEKRQSVAFWCNPISGHATLYWYQQILGQGPKLLIQFQNNGVVDDSQLPKDRFSAERLKGVDSTLKIQPAKLEDSAVYLCASSLAGSGTEAFFGQGTRLTVV.

The chain recombines TRBV10-3 with TRBJ2-7; TRBD2 agrees at 8 bases. Per germline, CDR1 ENHRY and CDR2 SYGVKD. This CDR3 contains 13 residues. The V gene end was trimmed by 6 bases and the J gene end by 0 bases; junction bases not matched to a gene: 1. CDR3 sequence: CAIRSGGSYEQYF. For the CDR3, the DNA is TGTGCCATCAGAAGCGGGGGCTCCTACGAGCAGTACTTC.

This sequence joins TRBV7-9 and TRBJ2-7; 8 bases line up with TRBD1. Per the germline V gene, CDR1 is SEHNR and CDR2 is FQNEAQ (reference sequence). The trim removed 1 base at V and 2 bases at J, leaving 4 bases unmatched. The CDR3 totals 15 residues. The DNA of the CDR3 is TGTGCCAGCAGCTTAGTTACAGGGGGGACCTACGAGCAGTACTTC. Translated: CASSLVTGGTYEQYF.

The rearrangement joins TRBV7-2 to TRBJ2-7; 8 nucleotides match TRBD2. Germline-derived CDR1 and CDR2 are SGHTA and FQGNSA. CDR3 length equals 14 residues. With V trimmed by 3 bases and J by 7 bases, 8 bases remained unmatched. CDR3: CASSFSGARPEQYF. DNA for the CDR3: TGTGCCAGCAGCTTTAGCGGGGCCCGCCCGGAGCAGTACTTC.

The chain is built from TRBV11-2 and TRBJ1-4; no reliable D call. Germline CDR1 reads SGHAT; CDR2 reads FQNNGV. Trimming shortened V by 5 bases and J by 7 bases, and 14 bases separated the two germline ends. The CDR3 runs to 14 residues. CDR3 in DNA: TGTGCCAGCAGCCAAGGCCGATGGGCTGAAAAACTGTTTTTT. Amino acids: CASSQGRWAEKLFF.

The genes are TRBV7-2 and TRBJ2-3; possibly TRBD2 for D (6 bases). Germline-derived CDR1 and CDR2 are SGHTA and FQGNSA. Trimming stripped 5 bases from V and 4 bases from J, with 13 bases between. CDR3 length: 14 amino acids. The CDR3 here is CASSLAGPSDTQYF. The CDR3 DNA sequence: TGTGCCAGCAGCCTGGCGGGGCCCTCAGATACGCAGTATTTT.

The chain carries TRBV27 and TRBJ1-1; tentatively, D is TRBD1 (6 bases). The CDR3 runs to 13 residues. Germline V gene data show CDR1 as MNHEY and CDR2 as SMNVEV (reference sequence). Deletions cut 6 bases from V and 1 base from J, with 9 bases between. The CDR3 sequence: CASRVQGNTEAFF. Written as DNA, the CDR3 is TGTGCCAGCAGGGTACAGGGGAACACTGAAGCTTTCTTT.

The chain links TRBV7-6 to TRBJ1-6, with TRBD1 as a possible D gene (6 bases). Germline CDR1 reads SGHVS; CDR2 reads FNYEAQ. Deletions cut 3 bases from V and 6 bases from J, with 12 bases between. The CDR3 spans 15 residues. The CDR3 bases are TGTGCCAGCAGCTTCGGGCAGGGGTCTAATTCACCCCTCCACTTT. Encoded protein: CASSFGQGSNSPLHF.

J is TRBJ1-4 and V is TRBV15; 8 bases agree with TRBD1. Per germline, CDR1 LNHNV and CDR2 YYDKDF (reference sequence). The CDR3 spans 15 residues. With 1 base clipped from V and 5 bases from J, the junction kept 3 bases outside the gene matches. In DNA, the CDR3 is TGTGCCACCAGCAGAGGGACAGGGCGGAATGAAAAACTGTTTTTT. Translated, it gives CATSRGTGRNEKLFF.

Comments on this clone: The junction and the germline gene differ at one end; a read error may be behind it. The rearrangement joins TRBV7-2 to TRBJ2-2; 10 nucleotides match TRBD1. The CDR3 totals 18 residues. In germline, CDR1 is SGHTA, CDR2 FQGNSA. In DNA form, the CDR3 reads TGTGCCAGCAGCGTAGCCGGGACAGGGGCTTTGAACACCGGGGAGCTGTTTTTT. The encoded protein is CASSVAGTGALNTGELFF.

CDR3 region: CASSLAESAQYEQYF. The CDR3 DNA reads as TGTGCCAGCAGCTTAGCCGAGTCGGCACAGTACGAGCAGTACTTC. The chain joins TRBV7-6 to TRBJ2-7; D unclear. This CDR3 is 15 amino acids long. Germline V lookup: CDR1 SGHVS, CDR2 FNYEAQ. The V and J ends lost 0 bases and 4 bases respectively, with 13 bases between them.

A word on this clone: Different DNA sequences within this sample yield the same CDR3. The rearrangement uses TRBV18 and TRBJ2-1, with 9 bases matching TRBD1. There are 15 residues in the CDR3. Losses at the gene ends were 5 bases for V and 9 bases for J; bases not matched to a gene: 11. CDR1 and CDR2 (germline): KGHSH, LQKENI. CDR3 protein: CASSSRTGESSEQFF. CDR3 nucleotides: TGTGCCAGCTCATCGCGGACAGGGGAATCCAGTGAGCAGTTCTTC.

The rearrangement uses TRBV19 and TRBJ2-7; D is undetermined. The germline CDR1 and CDR2 sequences are LNHDA and SQIVND (reference sequence). Trimming shortened V by 1 base and J by 3 bases, and 7 bases separated the two germline ends. CDR3 length: 13 amino acids. CDR3 protein: CASSIGPNYEQYF. The CDR3 DNA sequence: TGTGCCAGTAGTATAGGGCCAAACTACGAGCAGTACTTC.

The chain employs TRBV9 and TRBJ2-3; D possibly corresponds to TRBD2 (6 bases). V lost 0 bases to trimming and J lost 0 bases, with 11 bases between them. From germline, CDR1 is SGDLS and CDR2 YYNGEE. The length of the CDR3 is 16 residues. CDR3 in DNA: TGTGCCAGCAGCGTAGTGGAGGGTGGGAGCACAGATACGCAGTATTTT. This gives the protein CASSVVEGGSTDTQYF.

The chain carries TRBV4-1 and TRBJ2-7; 11 positions match TRBD1. The CDR3 extends over 15 amino acids. V lost 4 bases to trimming and J lost 3 bases; unmatched junction nucleotides: 5. The germline V gene has CDR1 MGHRA and CDR2 YSYEKL. Here the CDR3 reads CASSLTGTGGYEQYF. In DNA, the CDR3 is TGCGCCAGCAGCCTCACCGGGACAGGGGGCTACGAGCAGTACTTC.

V usage is TRBV6-1 and J usage is TRBJ2-3; 9 bases are a match to TRBD1. The CDR3 is 14 residues long. Germline CDR1 MNHNS, CDR2 SASEGT. Losses at the gene ends were 10 bases for V and 3 bases for J; bases not matched to a gene: 8. CDR3 residues: CATPEQGATDTQYF. The CDR3 DNA reads TGTGCCACCCCGGAACAGGGGGCAACAGATACGCAGTATTTT.

V is TRBV6-5 and J is TRBJ1-1; weak D call: TRBD1 (5 bases). CDR3 size: 13 residues. V dropped 5 bases and J dropped 10 bases, with 17 bases sitting between them. Germline CDR1 and CDR2: MNHEY and SVGAGI. For the CDR3, the DNA is TGTGCCAGCAGTCCCACGGGCAGGGACTTAGCTTTCTTT. Its translation: CASSPTGRDLAFF.

The chain combines TRBV6-6 with TRBJ1-5; the D gene is possibly TRBD1 (5 bases). With 0 bases removed from V and 1 base from J, the gap between germline ends came to 10 bases. Germline lookup yields CDR1 MNHNY and CDR2 SVGAGI (reference sequence). CDR3 length equals 16 residues. CDR3 DNA sequence: TGTGCCAGCAGTTACTCGGTAGGGGTAAGCAATCAGCCCCAGCATTTT. Its protein product is CASSYSVGVSNQPQHF.